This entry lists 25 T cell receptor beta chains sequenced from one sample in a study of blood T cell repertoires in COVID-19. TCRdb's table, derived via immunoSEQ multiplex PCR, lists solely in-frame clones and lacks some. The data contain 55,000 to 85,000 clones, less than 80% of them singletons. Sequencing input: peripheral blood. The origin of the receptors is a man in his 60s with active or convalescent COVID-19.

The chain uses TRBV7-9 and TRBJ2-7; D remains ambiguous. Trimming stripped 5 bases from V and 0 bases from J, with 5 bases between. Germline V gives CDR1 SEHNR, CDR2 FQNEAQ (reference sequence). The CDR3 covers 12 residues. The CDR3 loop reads CASSGSSYEQYF. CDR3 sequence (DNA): TGTGCCAGCAGCGGCAGCTCCTACGAGCAGTACTTC.

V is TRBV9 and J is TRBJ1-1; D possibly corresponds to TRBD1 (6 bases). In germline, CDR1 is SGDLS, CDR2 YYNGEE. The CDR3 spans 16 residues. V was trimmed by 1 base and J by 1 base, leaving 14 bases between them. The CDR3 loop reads CASSVSKTGRNTEAFF. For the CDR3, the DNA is TGTGCCAGCAGCGTAAGCAAGACAGGCCGGAACACTGAAGCTTTCTTT.

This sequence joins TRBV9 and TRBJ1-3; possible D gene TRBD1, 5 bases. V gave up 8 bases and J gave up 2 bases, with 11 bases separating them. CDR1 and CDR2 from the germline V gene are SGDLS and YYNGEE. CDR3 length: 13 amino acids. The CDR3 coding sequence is TGTGCCAGTTCTGGGGCAGCTGGAAACACCATATATTTT. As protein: CASSGAAGNTIYF.

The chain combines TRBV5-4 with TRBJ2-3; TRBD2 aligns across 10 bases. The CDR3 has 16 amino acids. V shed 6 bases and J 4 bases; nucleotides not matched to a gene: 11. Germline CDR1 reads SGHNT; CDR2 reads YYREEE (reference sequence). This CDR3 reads CASTQKAGGPSDTQYF. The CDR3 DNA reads TGTGCCAGCACCCAGAAAGCGGGGGGGCCTTCAGATACGCAGTATTTT.

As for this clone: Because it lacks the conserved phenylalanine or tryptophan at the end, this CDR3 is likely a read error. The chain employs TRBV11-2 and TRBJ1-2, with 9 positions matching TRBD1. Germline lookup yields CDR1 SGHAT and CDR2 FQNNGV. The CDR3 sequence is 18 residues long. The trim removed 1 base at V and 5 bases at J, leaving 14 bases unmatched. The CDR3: CASSLARFRQGGKYGYTL. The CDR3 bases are TGTGCCAGCAGCTTAGCGCGGTTTAGACAGGGGGGAAAGTATGGCTACACCCTC.

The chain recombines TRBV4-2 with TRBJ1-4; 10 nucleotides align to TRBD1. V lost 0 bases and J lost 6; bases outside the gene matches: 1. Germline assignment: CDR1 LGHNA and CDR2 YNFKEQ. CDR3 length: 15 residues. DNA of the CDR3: TGTGCCAGCAGCCAAGACGGGACAGGGGATGAAAAACTGTTTTTT. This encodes CASSQDGTGDEKLFF.

In nucleotides, the CDR3 is TGTGCCAGCAGCAGACAGGTTAGCAACTATGGCTACACCTTC. The encoded protein is CASSRQVSNYGYTF. The genes are TRBV28 and TRBJ1-2, with a tentative D call TRBD1 (6 bases). Trimming stripped 6 bases from V and 2 bases from J, with 13 bases between. The CDR3 has 14 amino acids. Germline loops: CDR1 MDHEN, CDR2 SYDVKM.

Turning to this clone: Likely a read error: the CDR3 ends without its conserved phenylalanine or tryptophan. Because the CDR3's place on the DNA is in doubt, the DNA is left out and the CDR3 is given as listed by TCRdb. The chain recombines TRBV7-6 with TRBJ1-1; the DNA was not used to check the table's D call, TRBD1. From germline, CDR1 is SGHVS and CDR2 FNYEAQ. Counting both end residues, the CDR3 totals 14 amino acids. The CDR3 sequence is CASRPTTCPSHRKI.

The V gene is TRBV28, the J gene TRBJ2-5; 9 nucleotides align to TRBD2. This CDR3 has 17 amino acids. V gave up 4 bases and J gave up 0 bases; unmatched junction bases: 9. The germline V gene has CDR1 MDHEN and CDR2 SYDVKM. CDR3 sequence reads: CASSSRTSVAYQETQYF. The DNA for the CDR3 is TGTGCCAGCAGTTCTCGGACTAGCGTGGCTTACCAAGAGACCCAGTACTTC. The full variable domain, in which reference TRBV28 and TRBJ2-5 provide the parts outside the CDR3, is DVKVTQSSRYLVKRTGEKVFLECVQDMDHENMFWYRQDPGLGLRLIYFSYDVKMKEKGDIPEGYSVSREKKERFSLILESASTNQTSMYLCASSSRTSVAYQETQYFGPGTRLLVL.

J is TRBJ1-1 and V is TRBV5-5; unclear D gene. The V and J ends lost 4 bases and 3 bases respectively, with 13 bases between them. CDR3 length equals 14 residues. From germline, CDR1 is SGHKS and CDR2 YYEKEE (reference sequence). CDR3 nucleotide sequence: TGTGCCAGCAGCCCGGGGTGGGTCGACACTGAAGCTTTCTTT. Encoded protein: CASSPGWVDTEAFF.

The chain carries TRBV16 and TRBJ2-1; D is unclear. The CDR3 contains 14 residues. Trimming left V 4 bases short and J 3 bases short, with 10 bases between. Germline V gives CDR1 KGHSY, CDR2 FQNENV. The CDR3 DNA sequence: TGTGCCAGCAGCCTTTACAACAACTACAATGAGCAGTTCTTC. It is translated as CASSLYNNYNEQFF.

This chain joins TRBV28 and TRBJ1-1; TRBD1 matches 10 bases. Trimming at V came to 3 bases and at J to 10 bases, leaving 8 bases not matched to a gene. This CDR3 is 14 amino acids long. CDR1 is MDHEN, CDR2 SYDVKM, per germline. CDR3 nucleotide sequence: TGTGCCAGCAGTTTCCCTGGGACAGGGGTGCTAGCTTTCTTT. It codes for CASSFPGTGVLAFF.

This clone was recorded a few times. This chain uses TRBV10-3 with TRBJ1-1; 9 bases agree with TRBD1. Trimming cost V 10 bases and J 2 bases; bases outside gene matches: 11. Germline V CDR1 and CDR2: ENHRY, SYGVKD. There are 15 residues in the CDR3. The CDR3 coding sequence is TGTGCCACCGCTCCCCGGGGACAGGGTAACACTGAAGCTTTCTTT. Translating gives CATAPRGQGNTEAFF.

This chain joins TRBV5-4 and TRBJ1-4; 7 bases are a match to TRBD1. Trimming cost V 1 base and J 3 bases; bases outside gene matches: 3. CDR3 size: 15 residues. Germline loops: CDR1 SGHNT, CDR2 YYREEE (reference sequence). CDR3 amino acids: CASSLWGQPNEKLFF. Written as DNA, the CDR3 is TGTGCCAGCAGCTTGTGGGGACAGCCTAATGAAAAACTGTTTTTT.

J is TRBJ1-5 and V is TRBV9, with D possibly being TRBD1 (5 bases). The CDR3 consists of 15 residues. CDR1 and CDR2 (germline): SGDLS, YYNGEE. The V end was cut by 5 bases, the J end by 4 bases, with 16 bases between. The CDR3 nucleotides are TGTGCCAGCAGTCCTATCTGGGGGGGGAATCAGCCCCAGCATTTT. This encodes CASSPIWGGNQPQHF. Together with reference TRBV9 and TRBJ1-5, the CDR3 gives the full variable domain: DSGVTQTPKHLITATGQRVTLRCSPRSGDLSVYWYQQSLDQGLQFLIQYYNGEERAKGNILERFSAQQFPDLHSELNLSSLELGDSALYFCASSPIWGGNQPQHFGDGTRLSIL.

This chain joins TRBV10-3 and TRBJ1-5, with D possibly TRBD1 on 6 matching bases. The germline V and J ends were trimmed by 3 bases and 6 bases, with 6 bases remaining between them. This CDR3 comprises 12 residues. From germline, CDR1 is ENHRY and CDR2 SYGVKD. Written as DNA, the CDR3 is TGTGCCATCAGTGAACAGGGTCAGCCCCAGCATTTT. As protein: CAISEQGQPQHF.

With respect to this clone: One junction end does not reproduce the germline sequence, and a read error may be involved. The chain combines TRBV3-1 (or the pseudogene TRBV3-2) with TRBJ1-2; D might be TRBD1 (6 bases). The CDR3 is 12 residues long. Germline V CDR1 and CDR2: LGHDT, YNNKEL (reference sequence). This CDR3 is CASSQSMGAPMF. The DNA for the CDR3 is TGTGCCAGCAGCCAATCGATGGGGGCTCCTATGTTC.

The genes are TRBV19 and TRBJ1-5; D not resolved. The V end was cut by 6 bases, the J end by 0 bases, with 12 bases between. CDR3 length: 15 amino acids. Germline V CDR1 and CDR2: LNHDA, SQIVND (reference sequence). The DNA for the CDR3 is TGTGCCAGTAGGGCTGGAGGATTTAGCAATCAGCCCCAGCATTTT. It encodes CASRAGGFSNQPQHF.

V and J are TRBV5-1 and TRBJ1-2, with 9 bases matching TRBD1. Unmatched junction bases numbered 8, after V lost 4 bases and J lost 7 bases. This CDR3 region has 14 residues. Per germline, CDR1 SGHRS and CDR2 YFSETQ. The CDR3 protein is CASSPMTGGIGYTF. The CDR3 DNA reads TGCGCCAGCAGCCCCATGACAGGGGGGATTGGCTACACCTTC.

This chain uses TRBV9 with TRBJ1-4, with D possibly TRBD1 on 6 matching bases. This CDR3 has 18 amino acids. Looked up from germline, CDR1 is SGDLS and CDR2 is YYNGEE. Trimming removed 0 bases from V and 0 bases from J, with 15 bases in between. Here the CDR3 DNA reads TGTGCCAGCAGCGTAGACCCGACAGGATCCACAACTAATGAAAAACTGTTTTTT. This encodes CASSVDPTGSTTNEKLFF.

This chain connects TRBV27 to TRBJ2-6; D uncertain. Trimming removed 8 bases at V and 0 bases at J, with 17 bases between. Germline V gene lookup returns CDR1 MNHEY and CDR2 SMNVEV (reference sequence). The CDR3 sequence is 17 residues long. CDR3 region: CASPRRSKPSGANVLTF. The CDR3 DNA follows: TGTGCCAGCCCTAGACGGAGCAAGCCCTCTGGGGCCAACGTCCTGACTTTC.

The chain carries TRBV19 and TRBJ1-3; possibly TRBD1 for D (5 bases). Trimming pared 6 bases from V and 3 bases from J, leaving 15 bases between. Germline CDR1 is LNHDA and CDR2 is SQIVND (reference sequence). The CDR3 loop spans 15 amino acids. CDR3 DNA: TGTGCCAGTAGCTTCAATCAGGGTTTTGGAAACACCATATATTTT. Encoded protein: CASSFNQGFGNTIYF.

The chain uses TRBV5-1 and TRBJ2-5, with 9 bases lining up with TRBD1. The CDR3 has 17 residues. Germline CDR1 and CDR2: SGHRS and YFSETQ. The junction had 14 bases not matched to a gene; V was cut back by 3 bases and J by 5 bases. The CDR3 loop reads CASSWSPNRGRMETQYF. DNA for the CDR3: TGCGCCAGCAGCTGGTCGCCAAACAGGGGGCGCATGGAGACCCAGTACTTC.

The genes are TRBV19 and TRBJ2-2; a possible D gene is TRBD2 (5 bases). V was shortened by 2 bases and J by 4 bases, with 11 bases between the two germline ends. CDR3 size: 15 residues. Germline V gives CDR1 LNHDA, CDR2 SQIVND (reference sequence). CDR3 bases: TGTGCCAGTAGTATACTGGAGGAAACCACCGGGGAGCTGTTTTTT. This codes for CASSILEETTGELFF.

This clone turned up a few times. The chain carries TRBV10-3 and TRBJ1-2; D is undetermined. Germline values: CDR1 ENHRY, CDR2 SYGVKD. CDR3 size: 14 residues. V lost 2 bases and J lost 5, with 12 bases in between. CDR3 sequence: CAISEASEVYGYTF. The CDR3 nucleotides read TGTGCCATCAGTGAGGCGTCAGAGGTTTATGGCTACACCTTC.